The sequence of this T cell receptor beta chain was determined in a study of response to subunit inactivated influenza vaccine. A few counts support this clonotype. What it recognizes is unknown. TCRdb recomputed calls from the RT-PCR reads with MiXCR, one row per CDR3 protein. The repertoire holds hundreds of thousands of distinct CDR3 sequences, less than 30% seen once, with 1.9% in the top ten. Germline V gives CDR1 MNHNS, CDR2 SASEGT. This CDR3 has 15 amino acids. The V end lost 5 bases, the J end lost 6 bases, and 17 bases lay between the germline ends. Study-level points and caveats: Few additional T cells are recruited per seasonal influenza vaccination, authors suggested.

The chain carries TRBV6-1 and TRBJ2-1; tentative D call: TRBD1 (6 bases). The sample in question was CD4+ T cells sorted from PBMCs, obtained approximately 5 days after vaccination. This TCR was recovered from a man in his fifties who received an inactivated influenza vaccine. CDR3: CASSRFNRESNEQFF. CDR3 nucleotides: TGTGCCAGCAGTCGCTTTAACAGGGAGAGCAATGAGCAGTTCTTC.